This TCR beta chain was sequenced in a study of early T cells in non-severe SARS-CoV-2 infection. Study information: Alpha and beta chains were unpaired, from unsorted whole-blood bulk RNA. Points from the study as a whole: Lookups in VDJdb leaned toward anti-spike CD8 responses and missed private and CD4 specificities.

Individual cDNA molecules each received unique molecular identifiers attached to them. TCRdb redid the calling of the 5' RACE reads with MiXCR, one entry per CDR3 protein. The sample records about 72,000 distinct CDR3 sequences, over 9% being singletons. With respect to this clonotype: The antigen is unknown.

This CDR3 has 15 residues. The V end was cut by 6 bases, the J end by 4 bases, with 18 bases between. The sample in question was whole blood, obtained at baseline. The clonotype was recovered from an adult who was a healthcare worker with PCR-confirmed SARS-CoV-2 infection or an uninfected control (not recorded which). The rearrangement uses TRBV12-3 or TRBV12-4 and TRBJ2-5; D is perhaps TRBD2 (5 bases). The CDR3 loop is CASSPNQRRGETQYF. The CDR3, as DNA: TGTGCCAGCAGCCCCAACCAGCGACGGGGAGAGACCCAGTACTTC.